This T cell receptor (beta chain) came from a study of T-cell memory formation after mild COVID-19. Study context: Clusters were largely donor specific. Whole-study results and caveats: Confirmation of SARS-CoV-2 specificity was lacking for second-wave clones peaking day 37. Some clones that responded were present in memory (sampled pre-infection), which suggests cross-reactive memory joined.

TCRdb reanalysed the 5' RACE reads using MiXCR and keeps one entry per CDR3 protein. The repertoire holds approximately 340,000 distinct CDR3 sequences, approximately 15% seen once, with 20% to 25% in the top ten. Looked up from germline, CDR1 is LGHDT and CDR2 is YNNKEL (reference sequence). There are 13 residues in the CDR3. Trimming removed 0 bases from V and 4 bases from J, with 7 bases in between. Note on this clonotype: The antigen remains unidentified.

This clonotype originated in a man aged 18 to 35 who had mild COVID-19 (a few samples of this study predate the infection). Cell type and time point are not known. The J gene is TRBJ2-7, the V gene TRBV3-1, with a possible D match to TRBD1 (5 bases). The sample was PBMCs or a T cell subset sorted from them (not recorded which). The CDR3 spells CASSQDQGYEQYF. In DNA, the CDR3 is TGTGCCAGCAGCCAAGATCAGGGATACGAGCAGTACTTC.